Listed here are 28 T cell receptor beta chains from one sample, sequenced in a study of blood T cell repertoires in COVID-19. The protocol was immunoSEQ multiplex PCR, while the TCRdb copy is restricted to in-frame clones and leaves out a portion. The sample includes some 200,000 clones, roughly 85% seen only once; the top ten take about 22%. Material for sequencing was peripheral blood. The receptors originated from a man aged 60 to 75 with active or convalescent COVID-19.

The chain carries TRBV7-9 and TRBJ1-5; D might be TRBD1 (5 bases). Trimming removed 2 bases from V and 4 bases from J, with 12 bases in between. CDR1 is SEHNR, CDR2 FQNEAQ, per germline (reference sequence). This CDR3 region has 15 residues. The CDR3 DNA is TGTGCCAGCAGCTTAACAGGCGAGTTTAATCAGCCCCAGCATTTT. Its translation is CASSLTGEFNQPQHF.

The rearrangement uses TRBV30 and TRBJ2-3; maybe TRBD2 (5 bases). V lost 3 bases to trimming and J lost 6 bases, with 7 bases between them. Germline V gene lookup returns CDR1 GTSNPN and CDR2 SVGIG (reference sequence). This CDR3 is built from 11 residues. CDR3 sequence: CAWRSGDTQYF. The CDR3 DNA sequence: TGTGCCTGGAGGTCGGGGGATACGCAGTATTTT. Using reference TRBV30 and TRBJ2-3 for the parts outside the CDR3, the full variable domain is SQTIHQWPATLVQPVGSPLSLECTVEGTSNPNLYWYRQAAGRGLQLLFYSVGIGQISSEVPQNLSASRPQDRQFILSSKKLLLSDSGFYLCAWRSGDTQYFGPGTRLTVL.

The rearrangement joins TRBV6-5 to TRBJ1-5; a weak D match, TRBD1 (5 bases). This CDR3 contains 15 residues. Deletions cut 0 bases from V and 4 bases from J, with 10 bases between. Germline CDR1 is MNHEY and CDR2 is SVGAGI. CDR3 sequence reads: CASSYSGQTNQPQHF. CDR3 nucleotide sequence: TGTGCCAGCAGTTACTCGGGGCAGACAAATCAGCCCCAGCATTTT.

This chain joins TRBV2 and TRBJ2-2; TRBD1 might be the D (6 bases). The CDR3 is 14 residues long. Per germline, CDR1 SNHLY and CDR2 FYNNEI. The germline V and J ends were trimmed by 5 bases and 6 bases, with 13 bases remaining between them. The CDR3 region is CASSSQGSAGELFF. In DNA form, the CDR3 reads TGTGCCAGCAGTTCGCAGGGGTCCGCCGGGGAGCTGTTTTTT.

The gene calls are TRBV4-1 and TRBJ2-2, with D maybe TRBD2 (5 bases). Trimming left V 0 bases short and J 4 bases short, with 15 bases between. CDR1 is MGHRA, CDR2 YSYEKL, per germline. CDR3 length: 17 amino acids. The DNA for the CDR3 is TGCGCCAGCAGCCAAGAAGTTCCCCTAACTAGCACCGGGGAGCTGTTTTTT. Translated: CASSQEVPLTSTGELFF.

V gene TRBV9 combines with J gene TRBJ2-3; 9 bases match TRBD2. This CDR3 region has 17 residues. J was trimmed by 6 bases and V by 4 bases; bases with no gene match: 15. CDR1 SGDLS and CDR2 YYNGEE come from the germline V gene. The CDR3 nucleotides are TGTGCCAGCAGCCCCCAAGGACTGGCGGGGGGGCGGGATACGCAGTATTTT. It specifies CASSPQGLAGGRDTQYF.

This clone showed up just once. The chain recombines TRBV7-9 with TRBJ1-2; 8 nucleotides line up with TRBD1. Trimming removed 3 bases from V and 4 bases from J; junction bases left unmatched: 1. The CDR3 has 13 residues. CDR1 is SEHNR and CDR2 is FQNEAQ in the germline V gene (reference sequence). The CDR3 loop reads CASSFQGAYGYTF. CDR3 DNA sequence: TGTGCCAGCAGCTTCCAGGGGGCCTATGGCTACACCTTC.

This chain joins TRBV19 and TRBJ1-1; possibly TRBD1 for D (5 bases). CDR1 and CDR2 (germline): LNHDA, SQIVND (reference sequence). The CDR3 length is 14 residues. V was shortened by 10 bases and J by 5 bases, with 20 bases between the two germline ends. CDR3 protein: CATRSGDRVTEAFF. Written as DNA, the CDR3 is TGTGCCACGAGGTCGGGGGACCGAGTGACTGAAGCTTTCTTT.

This rearrangement joins TRBV19 to TRBJ1-5, with TRBD1 as a possible D gene (6 bases). Germline V gene sequence: CDR1 LNHDA, CDR2 SQIVND (reference sequence). The V end was cut by 5 bases, the J end by 6 bases, with 20 bases between. The CDR3 is 16 residues long. The CDR3 is CASSVPRTDATQPQHF. In nucleotides, the CDR3 is TGTGCCAGTAGTGTCCCAAGGACAGACGCAACTCAGCCCCAGCATTTT.

This clone was seen only a few times. The rearrangement links TRBV5-1 to TRBJ2-7, with a tentative D call TRBD1 (6 bases). V was pared by 4 bases and J by 2 bases, with 16 bases between. The CDR3 sequence is 15 residues long. CDR1 and CDR2 (germline): SGHRS, YFSETQ. The CDR3 DNA is TGCGCCAGCAGCCCACGGGACATGGGGGCCTACGAGCAGTACTTC. Its protein is CASSPRDMGAYEQYF.

Only a few counts were recorded for this clone. The V call is TRBV7-3, the J call TRBJ2-1; possibly TRBD1 for D (5 bases). Per the germline V gene, CDR1 is SGHTA and CDR2 is FQGTGA. The CDR3 has 14 residues. V lost 0 bases and J lost 9, with 12 bases in between. The CDR3, as DNA: TGTGCCAGCAGCTTAACAGGGGCTGCTGGTGAGCAGTTCTTC. Translated: CASSLTGAAGEQFF.

The V gene is TRBV5-4, the J gene TRBJ2-7, with 10 bases aligning to TRBD2. The CDR3 extends over 14 amino acids. Germline assignment: CDR1 SGHNT and CDR2 YYREEE (reference sequence). V dropped 2 bases and J dropped 4; count of bases not matched to a gene: 3. The CDR3 protein is CASSFSGGSYEQYF. The CDR3 nucleotides are TGTGCCAGCAGCTTTAGCGGGGGGTCGTACGAGCAGTACTTC.

The V gene is TRBV11-2, the J gene TRBJ2-1; no reliable D call. The V end was cut by 1 base, the J end by 6 bases, with 16 bases between. The germline gives CDR1 SGHAT, CDR2 FQNNGV. The CDR3 runs 16 residues. CDR3 sequence (DNA): TGTGCCAGCAGCTTAGGGTCGAGTCGTCGCTCCAATGAGCAGTTCTTC. Amino acid sequence: CASSLGSSRRSNEQFF.

The chain joins TRBV4-1 to TRBJ1-2, with 7 bases lining up with TRBD1. Per the germline V gene, CDR1 is MGHRA and CDR2 is YSYEKL. V was clipped by 4 bases and J by 4 bases; unmatched bases: 9. The CDR3 is made up of 15 amino acids. The CDR3 spells CASSLLRTGLYGYTF. CDR3 coding DNA: TGCGCCAGCAGCCTACTCCGGACAGGACTCTATGGCTACACCTTC.

This chain connects TRBV7-9 to TRBJ1-4; D gene unclear. In germline, CDR1 is SEHNR, CDR2 FQNEAQ (reference sequence). CDR3 length: 17 amino acids. The V and J ends lost 0 bases and 8 bases respectively, with 19 bases between them. CDR3 sequence reads: CASSLANFVSPLEKLFF. DNA of the CDR3: TGTGCCAGCAGCTTAGCGAACTTTGTCTCCCCCCTCGAAAAACTGTTTTTT.

This clone was seen a handful of times. The chain carries TRBV7-9 and TRBJ2-7; possibly TRBD2 for D (6 bases). The CDR3 spans 14 residues. V was shortened by 5 bases and J by 0 bases, with 11 bases between the two germline ends. Germline V gene data show CDR1 as SEHNR and CDR2 as FQNEAQ (reference sequence). CDR3 sequence: CASSIRDSSYEQYF. DNA of the CDR3: TGTGCCAGCAGCATCCGGGACTCCTCCTACGAGCAGTACTTC.

The rearrangement links TRBV9 to TRBJ2-1; tentative D call: TRBD1 (5 bases). CDR3 length: 15 residues. The V gene lost 0 bases and the J gene lost 7 bases, with 14 bases spanning the gap. Germline-derived CDR1 and CDR2 are SGDLS and YYNGEE. CDR3 sequence (DNA): TGTGCCAGCAGCGTAGGGCCAGGGCTTCAAAATGAGCAGTTCTTC. As protein: CASSVGPGLQNEQFF.

The chain combines TRBV5-1 with TRBJ2-5; 7 bases match TRBD2. This CDR3 has 13 residues. CDR1 is SGHRS, CDR2 YFSETQ, per germline. V was pared by 1 base and J by 5 bases, with 2 bases of the junction left unmatched. As DNA, the CDR3 is TGCGCCAGCAGCTTGCTCGGGAGGGAGACCCAGTACTTC. Translating gives CASSLLGRETQYF.

The V call is TRBV30, the J call TRBJ1-2, with no clear D. Germline V gives CDR1 GTSNPN, CDR2 SVGIG (reference sequence). This CDR3 has 13 residues. Trimming removed 3 bases at V and 3 bases at J, with 11 bases between. Here the CDR3 reads CAWSDQVHYGYTF. In DNA form, the CDR3 reads TGTGCCTGGAGCGACCAGGTTCACTATGGCTACACCTTC.

The chain employs TRBV6-5 and TRBJ1-4, with 7 positions matching TRBD1. This CDR3 has 14 residues. V was clipped by 4 bases and J by 3 bases; unmatched bases: 2. The germline CDR1 and CDR2 sequences are MNHEY and SVGAGI. In nucleotides, the CDR3 is TGTGCCAGCAGTTCAGGGACAGCTAATGAAAAACTGTTTTTT. Encoded protein: CASSSGTANEKLFF.

The chain joins TRBV2 to TRBJ2-2; D is perhaps TRBD1 (6 bases). This CDR3 comprises 14 residues. Germline V gene lookup returns CDR1 SNHLY and CDR2 FYNNEI. The V end was cut by 7 bases, the J end by 6 bases, with 15 bases between. The CDR3 protein is CASNRARAPGELFF. CDR3 nucleotides: TGTGCCAGCAACAGGGCCCGGGCCCCCGGGGAGCTGTTTTTT.

CDR3 sequence (DNA): TGCGCCAGCAGCTTAAGGGACAGCCGCCCAGCTGGGGCCAACGTCCTGACTTTC. As protein: CASSLRDSRPAGANVLTF. The chain employs TRBV4-1 and TRBJ2-6, with TRBD1 identical over 7 bases. The ends lost 5 bases at V and 2 bases at J; junction bases unmatched: 12. The CDR3 extends over 18 amino acids. Germline V gives CDR1 MGHRA, CDR2 YSYEKL.

This clone occurred once. Different DNA sequences within this sample yield the same CDR3. CDR3 DNA: TGCGCCAGCAGCTTGGGGGGGGATTCACCCCTCCACTTT. Amino acid sequence: CASSLGGDSPLHF. J is TRBJ1-6 and V is TRBV5-1, with a possible D match to TRBD1 (5 bases). Trimming removed 0 bases from V and 8 bases from J, with 6 bases in between. The germline gives CDR1 SGHRS, CDR2 YFSETQ. The CDR3 spans 13 residues.

The chain has TRBV18 and TRBJ2-1; 8 bases are a match to TRBD2. The CDR3 totals 16 residues. V was pared by 3 bases and J by 9 bases, with 13 bases of the junction left unmatched. Germline assignment: CDR1 KGHSH and CDR2 LQKENI. CDR3 sequence reads: CASSPPGNGGASEQFF. CDR3 sequence (DNA): TGTGCCAGCTCACCCCCCGGAAACGGGGGGGCCAGTGAGCAGTTCTTC.

The chain is built from TRBV19 and TRBJ1-2, with 7 bases lining up with TRBD1. V shed 3 bases and J 1 base; nucleotides not matched to a gene: 5. The CDR3 is 15 amino acids. CDR1 and CDR2 (germline): LNHDA, SQIVND (reference sequence). In nucleotides, the CDR3 is TGTGCCAGTAGTATCGGAGGGGGCAGTAACTATGGCTACACCTTC. Translated: CASSIGGGSNYGYTF.

The J gene is TRBJ2-2, the V gene TRBV4-1; possible D gene TRBD1, 5 bases. Germline loops: CDR1 MGHRA, CDR2 YSYEKL. V was clipped by 5 bases and J by 1 base, with 14 bases between them. The CDR3 length is 16 residues. The CDR3 DNA reads as TGCGCCAGCAGCGAGCAGGGTGGGCGGAACACCGGGGAGCTGTTTTTT. Translation gives CASSEQGGRNTGELFF.

This sequence joins TRBV5-6 and TRBJ2-3, with 8 nucleotides matching TRBD1. Germline CDR1 is SGHDT and CDR2 is YYEEEE. CDR3 length: 17 residues. J lost 4 bases, V lost 5 bases, and 15 bases had no gene match. CDR3 coding DNA: TGTGCCAGCAGTGAACCCAGGACAGGGACATACTCAGATACGCAGTATTTT. Translation: CASSEPRTGTYSDTQYF.

The table lists this clone with a count of one. The rearrangement uses TRBV30 and TRBJ1-2; a weak D match, TRBD1 (6 bases). This CDR3 contains 15 residues. The V gene's germline CDR1 is GTSNPN and CDR2 SVGIG (reference sequence). The V end lost 3 bases, the J end lost 4 bases, and 18 bases lay between the germline ends. CDR3 amino acids: CAWRGVTGTSYGYTF. The CDR3 nucleotides are TGTGCCTGGAGAGGCGTAACCGGGACATCCTATGGCTACACCTTC.